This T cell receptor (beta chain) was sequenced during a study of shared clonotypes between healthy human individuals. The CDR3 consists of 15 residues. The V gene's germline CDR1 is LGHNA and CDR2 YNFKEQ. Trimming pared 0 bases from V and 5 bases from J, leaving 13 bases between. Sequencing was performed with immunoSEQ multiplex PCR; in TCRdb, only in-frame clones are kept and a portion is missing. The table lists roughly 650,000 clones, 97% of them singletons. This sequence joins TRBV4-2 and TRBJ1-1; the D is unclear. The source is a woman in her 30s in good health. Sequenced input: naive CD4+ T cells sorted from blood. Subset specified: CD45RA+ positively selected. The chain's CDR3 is CASSQERQRKTEAFF. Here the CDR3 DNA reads TGTGCCAGCAGCCAAGAACGACAAAGAAAGACTGAAGCTTTCTTT.